Listed below are T cell receptor beta chains from one sample, sequenced in a study of cytomegalovirus exposure and HLA in healthy donors. The assay was immunoSEQ multiplex PCR, and TCRdb's table has in-frame clones only and misses some. This sample has 180,000 or so clones, with roughly 80% found just once. The sequenced material came from PBMCs. These receptors all stem from a girl aged 10 to 17 in good health and CMV-seropositive. The CDR3 runs from the conserved cysteine through the conserved F or W. The D gene is left open where the match is weak. Only some rows state a clone size, as once, few, many or a class for expanded clones.

D	V	J	size	DNA	CDR3
.	TRBV29-1	TRBJ1-2	.	TGCAGCGTTGGACAGGTGGGGAGGGGCGTTGGCTACACCTTC	CSVGQVGRGVGYTF
TRBD2	TRBV10-3	TRBJ2-1	.	TGTGCCATCGGCGGGAGTAACTCTAATGAGCAGTTCTTC	CAIGGSNSNEQFF
TRBD2	TRBV6-5	TRBJ2-1	once	TGTGCCAGCAGTTACCAGGGACTAGCGGGTTACAATGAGCAGTTCTTC	CASSYQGLAGYNEQFF
.	TRBV30	TRBJ2-7	.	TGTGCCTGGAGTGGAGCGGAGGGTTCGCTCGGGTTCGACGAGCAGTACTTC	CAWSGAEGSLGFDEQYF
.	TRBV7-2	TRBJ2-7	.	TGTGCCAGCAGCCCCTGGCCGGACAACTACGAGCAGTACTTC	CASSPWPDNYEQYF
.	TRBV7-9	TRBJ2-2	few	TGTGCCAGCAGTAAAACCGGGGAGCTGTTTTTT	CASSKTGELFF
.	TRBV5-1	TRBJ1-3	.	TGCGCCAGCAGCTTGGGTATATTCTCTGGAAACACCATATATTTT	CASSLGIFSGNTIYF
.	TRBV6-5	TRBJ1-5	once	TGTGCCAGCAGCCTAGGCTTAAGTCAGCCCCAGCATTTT	CASSLGLSQPQHF
.	TRBV30	TRBJ1-1	.	TGTGCCTGGAGGGACTCTTCGAACACTGAAGCTTTCTTT	CAWRDSSNTEAFF
.	TRBV7-9	TRBJ2-1	.	TGTGCCAGCAGCTTAGTAGTCTCCCCAAGCTCCTACAATGAGCAGTTCTTC	CASSLVVSPSSYNEQFF
.	TRBV30	TRBJ1-4	few	TGTGCCTGGAGTTCGCCCGGGGGGAGGGGTGAAAAACTGTTTTTT	CAWSSPGGRGEKLFF
.	TRBV19	TRBJ2-2	.	TGTGCCAGTAGTATAGAGCCGAGGGGGGGCAGGGAGCTGTTTTTT	CASSIEPRGGRELFF
TRBD2	TRBV5-1	TRBJ2-2	.	TGCGCCAGCAGCGGGACTACTATCCGGGAGCTGTTTTTT	CASSGTTIRELFF
.	TRBV21-1	TRBJ1-2	few	TGTGCCAGCATTACACCGATTAAGCCAGGGGAGTACACCTTC	CASITPIKPGEYTF
TRBD2	TRBV7-3	TRBJ2-2	.	TGTGCCACCGCGAGGACTAGCGACACCGGGGAGCTGTTTTTT	CATARTSDTGELFF
TRBD2	TRBV5-1	TRBJ2-3	.	TGCGCCAGCAGCTTGGTTGGGCTAGCGGCCGCGGGGGATACGCAGTATTTT	CASSLVGLAAAGDTQYF
.	TRBV6-5	TRBJ1-3	.	TGTGCCAGCAGTCGCGGCGTGTGGGCTGGAAACACCATATATTTT	CASSRGVWAGNTIYF
.	TRBV7-2	TRBJ1-5	.	TGTGCCAGCAGCTTAGATGGGGCTAGCAATCAGCCCCAGCATTTT	CASSLDGASNQPQHF
TRBD2	TRBV6-4	TRBJ2-1	.	TGTGCCAGCAGTGACTGGCTCATACTCCTGACTAGCGATGATCTCGATGAGCAGTTCTTC	CASSDWLILLTSDDLDEQFF
TRBD1	TRBV5-8	TRBJ1-4	.	TGTGCCAGCAGCTTCCGGGACAGGGGGCTTAGTGAAAAACTGTTTTTT	CASSFRDRGLSEKLFF
TRBD2	TRBV6-5	TRBJ2-1	.	TGTGCCAGCAGTTACTGGGGGACTACCTACAATGAGCAGTTCTTC	CASSYWGTTYNEQFF
.	TRBV2	TRBJ1-6	.	TGTGCCAGCAGTTTCTTTAATTCACCCCTCCACTTT	CASSFFNSPLHF
.	TRBV7-6	TRBJ1-1	.	TGTGCCAGCAGCTTAGTTCGCGACACTGAAGCTTTCTTT	CASSLVRDTEAFF
.	TRBV28	TRBJ1-5	.	TGTGCCAGCAATCGTGACACCTCATCCCAGCATTTT	CASNRDTSSQHF
.	TRBV6-1	TRBJ1-5	once	TGTGCCAGCAGTGATATAGCGGTACCAAGCAATCAGCCCCAGCATTTT	CASSDIAVPSNQPQHF
.	TRBV7-8	TRBJ2-1	.	TGTGCCAGCAGCTTAGGGCGGGCCCCCCCTAACAATGAGCAGTTCTTC	CASSLGRAPPNNEQFF
TRBD1	TRBV29-1	TRBJ2-1	.	TGCAGCGAGGGACAGGGGCTCCACAATGAGCAGTTCTTC	CSEGQGLHNEQFF
TRBD2	TRBV7-2	TRBJ2-1	.	TGTGCCAGCATCGATTGGCCCAGCGGGAGCTCCTACAATGAGCAGTTCTTC	CASIDWPSGSSYNEQFF
.	TRBV10-3	TRBJ2-6	.	TGTGCCATCAGTGGACGACAGTTCTCTGGGGCCAACGTCCTGACTTTC	CAISGRQFSGANVLTF
.	TRBV11-2	TRBJ2-7	.	TGTGCCAGCAGCTTAGCTCAGTACGAGCAGTACTTC	CASSLAQYEQYF
TRBD1	TRBV10-3	TRBJ2-2	.	TGTGCCACGTGGGGAAAGGACAGGACGAACACCGGGGAGCTGTTTTTT	CATWGKDRTNTGELFF
TRBD2	TRBV4-2	TRBJ2-7	.	TGTGCCAGCAGCCAATCCACCGGGACTAGCGGTTCCTACGAGCAGTACTTC	CASSQSTGTSGSYEQYF
TRBD2	TRBV19	TRBJ2-5	.	TGTGCCAGTAGTATACCCGGGAGGGCGGTAGAGACCCAGTACTTC	CASSIPGRAVETQYF
TRBD1	TRBV5-1	TRBJ1-2	.	TGCGCCAGCAGCTTTTCGACAGGGTATGGCTACACCTTC	CASSFSTGYGYTF
TRBD1	TRBV7-3	TRBJ2-7	.	TGTGCCAGCAGCTTAACCGGGACAGGGGGCTCCGAGCAGTACTTC	CASSLTGTGGSEQYF
TRBD1	TRBV27	TRBJ1-5	.	TGTGCCAGCTCGCCCCTTTTGACAGGGGGCGTCAATCAGCCCCAGCATTTT	CASSPLLTGGVNQPQHF
.	TRBV7-2	TRBJ2-5	.	TGTGCCAGCAGCACCCTTAGAGAAGAGACCCAGTACTTC	CASSTLREETQYF
.	TRBV5-1	TRBJ1-3	few	TGCGCCAGCAGAATCACGCAGGGTTCTGGAAACACCATATATTTT	CASRITQGSGNTIYF
.	TRBV15	TRBJ1-1	.	TGTGCCACCAGCAGAAGGCTGTTAGGACAGACAAACACTGAAGCTTTCTTT	CATSRRLLGQTNTEAFF
TRBD2	TRBV27	TRBJ2-7	once	TGTGCCAGCAGTTCAGGACTAGCGGGAGGGAACTACGAGCAGTACTTC	CASSSGLAGGNYEQYF